What follows are 19 T cell receptor beta chains derived from one specimen sequenced in a study of blood T cell repertoires in COVID-19. Libraries were prepared by immunoSEQ multiplex PCR; TCRdb keeps only in-frame clonotypes and omits some of them. The sample includes under 200,000 clones, over 75% of them seen just once. The sample comprised PBMCs or T cells enriched from blood (not recorded which). These receptors were taken from a man in his forties or fifties who had recovered from COVID-19.

This chain uses TRBV11-2 with TRBJ2-7; 12 bases match TRBD1. V trimming: 3 bases; J trimming: 1 base; junction bases outside the gene matches: 10. The CDR3 runs to 18 residues. Germline assignment: CDR1 SGHAT and CDR2 FQNNGV. In DNA form, the CDR3 reads TGTGCCAGCAGCTTGGGACAGGGGGCAGGTAGCCGTTCCTACGAGCAGTACTTC. It yields the protein CASSLGQGAGSRSYEQYF.

The chain employs TRBV6-6 and TRBJ1-3; D might be TRBD1 (6 bases). Germline CDR1 reads MNHNY; CDR2 reads SVGAGI (reference sequence). With 6 bases removed from V and 8 bases from J, the gap between germline ends came to 14 bases. This CDR3 spans 13 amino acids. CDR3 bases: TGTGCCAGCAGACCTTCGGGGGGCGACACCATATATTTT. Protein: CASRPSGGDTIYF.

The rearrangement links TRBV5-1 to TRBJ2-3; possibly TRBD2 for D (6 bases). The CDR3 consists of 15 residues. Germline V gene sequence: CDR1 SGHRS, CDR2 YFSETQ. With 3 bases removed from V and 2 bases from J, the gap between germline ends came to 13 bases. This chain's CDR3 is CASSSRGGYTDTQYF. CDR3 DNA: TGCGCCAGCAGCTCACGTGGGGGGTACACAGATACGCAGTATTTT. The variable domain in full, completed from reference TRBV5-1 and TRBJ2-3, reads KAGVTQTPRYLIKTRGQQVTLSCSPISGHRSVSWYQQTPGQGLQFLFEYFSETQRNKGNFPGRFSGRQFSNSRSEMNVSTLELGDSALYLCASSSRGGYTDTQYFGPGTRLTVL.

J is TRBJ1-1 and V is TRBV11-2; D is uncertain. CDR3 length: 14 amino acids. Germline assignment: CDR1 SGHAT and CDR2 FQNNGV. Between the trimmed V and J ends, which lost 6 bases and 0 bases, there was a span of 11 bases. CDR3 loop: CASRQIRVNTEAFF. CDR3 nucleotides: TGTGCCAGCAGACAAATTCGGGTGAACACTGAAGCTTTCTTT.

The rearrangement uses TRBV4-2 and TRBJ1-1, with D perhaps TRBD1 (6 bases). Germline V lookup: CDR1 LGHNA, CDR2 YNFKEQ. V lost 4 bases, J lost 8 bases, and 20 bases lay in between. The CDR3 sequence is 15 residues long. In DNA form, the CDR3 reads TGTGCCAGCAGCCGTGTGGGGACACAGAGTATGGAAGCTTTCTTT. It is translated as CASSRVGTQSMEAFF.

The chain is built from TRBV5-1 and TRBJ1-1, with 7 positions matching TRBD1. Germline CDR1 is SGHRS and CDR2 is YFSETQ. CDR3 length equals 15 residues. J was trimmed by 0 bases and V by 4 bases; bases with no gene match: 6. The CDR3 here is CASSPWGQMNTEAFF. Here the CDR3 DNA reads TGCGCCAGCAGCCCGTGGGGACAGATGAACACTGAAGCTTTCTTT.

V usage is TRBV30 and J usage is TRBJ2-7; 9 nucleotides line up with TRBD1. This CDR3 contains 12 residues. The germline V gene encodes CDR1 GTSNPN and CDR2 SVGIG (reference sequence). In nucleotides, the CDR3 is TGTGCTTCCGGGACAGGGACGTACGAGCAGTACTTC. As protein: CASGTGTYEQYF. The variable domain in full, with the rest retrieved from reference TRBV30 and TRBJ2-7, is SQTIHQWPATLVQPVGSPLSLECTVEGTSNPNLYWYRQAAGRGLQLLFYSVGIGQISSEVPQNLSASRPQDRQFILSSKKLLLSDSGFYLCASGTGTYEQYFGPGTRLTVT.

J is TRBJ1-5 and V is TRBV12-3 or TRBV12-4; a weak D match, TRBD1 (5 bases). The CDR3 is 13 amino acids. Deletions cut 7 bases from V and 4 bases from J, with 11 bases between. CDR3 nucleotide sequence: TGTGCCAGCACCCTCAGGGTTAATCAGCCCCAGCATTTT. It is translated as CASTLRVNQPQHF.

This clone was counted a single time. V and J are TRBV3-1 (or the pseudogene TRBV3-2) and TRBJ2-7; 8 nucleotides line up with TRBD2. The ends lost 4 bases at V and 1 base at J; junction bases unmatched: 3. Germline V gene lookup returns CDR1 LGHDT and CDR2 YNNKEL (reference sequence). This CDR3 spans 14 amino acids. CDR3 nucleotides: TGTGCCAGCAGCCGTAGCGGGGCGTCCTACGAGCAGTACTTC. The encoded protein is CASSRSGASYEQYF.

Remarks on this clone: A read error may produce the germline difference seen at one junction end. Written as DNA, the CDR3 is TGTGCTAGCAGCTTAGGAGTAGGACAGGGGAGCACAGATACGCAGTATTTT. This gives the protein CASSLGVGQGSTDTQYF. The chain combines TRBV7-7 with TRBJ2-3, with 9 bases identical to TRBD1. This CDR3 comprises 17 residues. From germline, CDR1 is SSHAT and CDR2 FNYEAQ (reference sequence).

The chain combines TRBV2 with TRBJ2-3; D is ambiguous. The V end was cut by 1 base, the J end by 6 bases, with 14 bases between. The length of the CDR3 is 15 residues. Germline assignment: CDR1 SNHLY and CDR2 FYNNEI. The CDR3 bases are TGTGCCAGCAGTGAAGTTCAACCCGGTTGGGATACGCAGTATTTT. Encoded protein: CASSEVQPGWDTQYF.

This clone appeared once. The chain combines TRBV7-2 with TRBJ1-6, with a weak D call TRBD1 (5 bases). With 2 bases removed from V and 8 bases from J, the gap between germline ends came to 10 bases. The germline CDR1 and CDR2 sequences are SGHTA and FQGNSA. The CDR3 covers 14 residues. In nucleotides, the CDR3 is TGTGCCAGCAGCTTAAGTCAGGGTCATTCACCCCTCCACTTT. Protein: CASSLSQGHSPLHF.

The rearrangement uses TRBV2 and TRBJ2-2; maybe TRBD1 (5 bases). V lost 6 bases to trimming and J lost 2 bases, with 16 bases between them. In germline, CDR1 is SNHLY, CDR2 FYNNEI. The CDR3 runs to 16 residues. This chain's CDR3 is CASSPTVSSNTGELFF. The DNA for the CDR3 is TGTGCCAGCAGCCCGACAGTGTCTTCAAACACCGGGGAGCTGTTTTTT. Complete variable domain (other parts from reference TRBV2 and TRBJ2-2): EPEVTQTPSHQVTQMGQEVILRCVPISNHLYFYWYRQILGQKVEFLVSFYNNEISEKSEIFDDQFSVERPDGSNFTLKIRSTKLEDSAMYFCASSPTVSSNTGELFFGEGSRLTVL.

V is TRBV7-2 and J is TRBJ1-5, with 7 bases aligning to TRBD1. The germline V gene has CDR1 SGHTA and CDR2 FQGNSA. This CDR3 has 14 residues. V lost 6 bases and J lost 2; bases outside the gene matches: 4. CDR3: CASRRQGGNQPQHF. The CDR3 DNA sequence: TGTGCCAGCAGAAGACAGGGAGGCAATCAGCCCCAGCATTTT.

This clone has only one observation. The chain combines TRBV6-5 with TRBJ1-1, with a weak D call TRBD1 (6 bases). The CDR3 consists of 16 residues. The ends were cut back, 0 bases at V and 2 bases at J, with 13 bases in the middle. From germline, CDR1 is MNHEY and CDR2 SVGAGI. The CDR3 DNA reads TGTGCCAGCAGTTACTCCTCCGCGACAGGCAACACTGAAGCTTTCTTT. Translating it yields CASSYSSATGNTEAFF.

The genes are TRBV24-1 and TRBJ1-2, with unresolved D. With 4 bases removed from V and 0 bases from J, the gap between germline ends came to 2 bases. There are 12 residues in the CDR3. Germline CDR1 reads KGHDR; CDR2 reads SFDVKD. CDR3 DNA: TGTGCCACCAGTGACACTAACTATGGCTACACCTTC. Its translation is CATSDTNYGYTF.

The genes are TRBV7-3 and TRBJ2-5, with TRBD1 matching over 8 bases. This CDR3 comprises 13 residues. V gave up 4 bases and J gave up 3 bases; unmatched junction bases: 1. Germline values: CDR1 SGHTA, CDR2 FQGTGA. The CDR3 here is CASSSTGEETQYF. The CDR3, as DNA: TGTGCCAGCAGCTCGACAGGGGAAGAGACCCAGTACTTC.

The J gene is TRBJ1-3, the V gene TRBV28; D perhaps matches TRBD1 (5 bases). This CDR3 is built from 14 residues. CDR1 is MDHEN, CDR2 SYDVKM, per germline. V was shortened by 3 bases and J by 4 bases, with 10 bases between the two germline ends. Written as DNA, the CDR3 is TGTGCCAGCAGTTTCAGGGTTAAGGGAAACACCATATATTTT. Its translation is CASSFRVKGNTIYF.

The chain couples TRBV27 to TRBJ2-7, with 9 bases matching TRBD1. V gave up 2 bases and J gave up 3 bases; unmatched junction bases: 5. CDR3 size: 15 residues. Germline lookup yields CDR1 MNHEY and CDR2 SMNVEV (reference sequence). The CDR3 sequence: CASSLQGQGHYEQYF. The CDR3 region has the DNA TGTGCCAGCAGTTTACAAGGACAGGGGCACTACGAGCAGTACTTC.